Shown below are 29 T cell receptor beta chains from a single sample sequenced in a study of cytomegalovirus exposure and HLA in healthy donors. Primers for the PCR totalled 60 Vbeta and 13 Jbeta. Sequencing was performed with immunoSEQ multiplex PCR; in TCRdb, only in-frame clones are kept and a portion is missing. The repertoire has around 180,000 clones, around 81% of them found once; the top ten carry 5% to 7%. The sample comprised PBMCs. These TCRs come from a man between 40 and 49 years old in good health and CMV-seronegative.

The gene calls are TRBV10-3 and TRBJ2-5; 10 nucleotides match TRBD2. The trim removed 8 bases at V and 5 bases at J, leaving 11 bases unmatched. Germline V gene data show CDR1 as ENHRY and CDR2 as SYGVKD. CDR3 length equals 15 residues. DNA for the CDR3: TGTGCCATCGGTGGGCTAGCGGGAGCGGGTGAGACCCAGTACTTC. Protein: CAIGGLAGAGETQYF.

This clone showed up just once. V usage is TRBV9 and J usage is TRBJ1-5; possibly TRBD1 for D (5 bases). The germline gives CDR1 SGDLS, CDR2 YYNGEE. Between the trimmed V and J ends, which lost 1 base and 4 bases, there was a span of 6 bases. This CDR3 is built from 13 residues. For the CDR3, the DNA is TGTGCCAGCAGCGTAAAGGGGAATCAGCCCCAGCATTTT. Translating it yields CASSVKGNQPQHF.

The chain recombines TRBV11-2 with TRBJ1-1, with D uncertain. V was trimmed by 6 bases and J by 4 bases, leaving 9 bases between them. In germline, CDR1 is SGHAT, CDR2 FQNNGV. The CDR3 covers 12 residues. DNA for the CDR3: TGTGCCAGCAGTCGGTCTAGCACTGAAGCTTTCTTT. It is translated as CASSRSSTEAFF.

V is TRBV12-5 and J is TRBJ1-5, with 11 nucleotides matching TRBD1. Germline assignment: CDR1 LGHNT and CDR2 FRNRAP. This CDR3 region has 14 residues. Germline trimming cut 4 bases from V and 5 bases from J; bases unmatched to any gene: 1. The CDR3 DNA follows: TGTGCTAGTGGTTCGGGACAGGGGGATCAGCCCCAGCATTTT. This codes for CASGSGQGDQPQHF.

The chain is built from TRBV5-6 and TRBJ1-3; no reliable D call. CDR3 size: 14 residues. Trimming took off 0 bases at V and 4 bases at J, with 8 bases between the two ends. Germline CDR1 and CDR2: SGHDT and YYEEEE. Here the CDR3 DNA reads TGTGCCAGCAGCTTGGAACTGATGGGAAACACCATATATTTT. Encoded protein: CASSLELMGNTIYF. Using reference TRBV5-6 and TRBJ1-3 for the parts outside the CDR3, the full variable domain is DAGVTQSPTHLIKTRGQQVTLRCSPKSGHDTVSWYQQALGQGPQFIFQYYEEEERQRGNFPDRFSGHQFPNYSSELNVNALLLGDSALYLCASSLELMGNTIYFGEGSWLTVV.

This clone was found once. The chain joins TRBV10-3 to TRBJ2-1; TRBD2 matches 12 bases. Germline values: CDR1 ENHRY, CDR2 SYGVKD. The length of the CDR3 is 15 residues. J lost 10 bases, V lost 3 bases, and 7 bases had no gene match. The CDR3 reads CAISEGLAGPREQFF. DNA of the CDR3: TGTGCCATCAGTGAAGGACTAGCGGGGCCTAGGGAGCAGTTCTTC.

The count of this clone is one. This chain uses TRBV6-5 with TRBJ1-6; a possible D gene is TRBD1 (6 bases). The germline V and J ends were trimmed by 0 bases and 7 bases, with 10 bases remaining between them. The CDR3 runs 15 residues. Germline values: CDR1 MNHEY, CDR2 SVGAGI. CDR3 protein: CASSYSQGRNSPLHF. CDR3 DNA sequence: TGTGCCAGCAGTTACTCACAGGGTAGGAATTCACCCCTCCACTTT.

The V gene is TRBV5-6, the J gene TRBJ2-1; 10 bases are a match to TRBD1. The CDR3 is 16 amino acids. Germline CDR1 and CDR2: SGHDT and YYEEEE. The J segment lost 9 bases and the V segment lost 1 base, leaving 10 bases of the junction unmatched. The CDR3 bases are TGTGCCAGCAGCTTGACGGGACAGGGGCTTGGGAGTGAGCAGTTCTTC. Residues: CASSLTGQGLGSEQFF.

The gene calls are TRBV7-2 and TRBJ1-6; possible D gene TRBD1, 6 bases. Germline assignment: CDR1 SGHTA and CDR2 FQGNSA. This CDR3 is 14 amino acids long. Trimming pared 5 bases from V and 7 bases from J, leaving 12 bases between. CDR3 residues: CASSLDSLNSPLHF. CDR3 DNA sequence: TGTGCCAGCAGCCTGGACAGTCTGAATTCACCCCTCCACTTT. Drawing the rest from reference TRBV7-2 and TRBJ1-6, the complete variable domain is GAGVSQSPSNKVTEKGKDVELRCDPISGHTALYWYRQSLGQGLEFLIYFQGNSAPDKSGLPSDRFSAERTGGSVSTLTIQRTQQEDSAVYLCASSLDSLNSPLHFGNGTRLTVT.

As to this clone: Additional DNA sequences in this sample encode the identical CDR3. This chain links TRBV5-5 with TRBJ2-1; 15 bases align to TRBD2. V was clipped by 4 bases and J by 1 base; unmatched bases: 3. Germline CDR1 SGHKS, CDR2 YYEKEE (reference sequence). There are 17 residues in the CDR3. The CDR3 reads CASSPGLAGGSYNEQFF. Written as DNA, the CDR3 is TGTGCCAGCAGCCCCGGACTAGCGGGAGGGTCCTACAATGAGCAGTTCTTC.

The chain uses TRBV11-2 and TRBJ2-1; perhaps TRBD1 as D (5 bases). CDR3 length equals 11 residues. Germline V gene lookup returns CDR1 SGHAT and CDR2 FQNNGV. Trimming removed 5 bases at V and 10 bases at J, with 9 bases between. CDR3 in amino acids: CASSRRQEQFF. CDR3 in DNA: TGTGCCAGCAGCCGAAGACAGGAGCAGTTCTTC.

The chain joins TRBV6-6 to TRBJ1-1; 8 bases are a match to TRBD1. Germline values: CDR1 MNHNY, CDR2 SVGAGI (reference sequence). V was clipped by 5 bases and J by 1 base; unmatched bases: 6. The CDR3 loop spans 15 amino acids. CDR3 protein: CASSTPQGANTEAFF. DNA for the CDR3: TGTGCCAGCAGTACCCCTCAGGGGGCGAACACTGAAGCTTTCTTT.

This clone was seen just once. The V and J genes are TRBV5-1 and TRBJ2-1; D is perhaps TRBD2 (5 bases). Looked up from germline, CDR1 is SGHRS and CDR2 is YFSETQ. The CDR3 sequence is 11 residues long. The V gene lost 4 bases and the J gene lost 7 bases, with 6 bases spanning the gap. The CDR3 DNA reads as TGCGCCAGCAGCGTAGCGAATGAGCAGTTCTTC. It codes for CASSVANEQFF.

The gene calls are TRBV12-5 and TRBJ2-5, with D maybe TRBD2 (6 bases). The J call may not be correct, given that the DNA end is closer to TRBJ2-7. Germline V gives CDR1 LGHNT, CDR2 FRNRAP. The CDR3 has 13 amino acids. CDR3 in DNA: TGTGCTAGTGGTTCGGGGGTCTCCTACGAGCAGTACTTC. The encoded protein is CASGSGVSYEQYF.

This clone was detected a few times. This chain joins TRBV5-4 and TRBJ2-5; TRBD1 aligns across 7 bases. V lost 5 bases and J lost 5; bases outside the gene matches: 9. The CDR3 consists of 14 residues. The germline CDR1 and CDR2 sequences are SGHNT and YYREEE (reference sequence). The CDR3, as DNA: TGTGCCAGCAGACTGGACAGGTGGGAGGAGACCCAGTACTTC. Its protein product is CASRLDRWEETQYF.

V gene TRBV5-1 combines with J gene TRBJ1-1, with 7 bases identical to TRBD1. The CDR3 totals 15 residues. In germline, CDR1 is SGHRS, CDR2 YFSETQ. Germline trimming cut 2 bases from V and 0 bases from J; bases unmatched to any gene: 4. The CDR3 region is CASSFGTDMNTEAFF. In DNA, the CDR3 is TGCGCCAGCAGCTTTGGGACAGACATGAACACTGAAGCTTTCTTT.

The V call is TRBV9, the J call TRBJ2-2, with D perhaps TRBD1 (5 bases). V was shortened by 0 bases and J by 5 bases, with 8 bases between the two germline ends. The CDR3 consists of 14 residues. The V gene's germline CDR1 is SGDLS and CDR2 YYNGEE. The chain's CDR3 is CASSVDQGTGELFF. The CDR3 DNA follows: TGTGCCAGCAGCGTAGATCAGGGAACCGGGGAGCTGTTTTTT.

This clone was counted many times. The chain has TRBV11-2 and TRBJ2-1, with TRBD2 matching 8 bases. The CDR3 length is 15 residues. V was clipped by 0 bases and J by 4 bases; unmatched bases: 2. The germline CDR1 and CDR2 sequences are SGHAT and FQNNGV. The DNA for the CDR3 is TGTGCCAGCAGCTTAGAACGGGGGGGGTACAATGAGCAGTTCTTC. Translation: CASSLERGGYNEQFF.

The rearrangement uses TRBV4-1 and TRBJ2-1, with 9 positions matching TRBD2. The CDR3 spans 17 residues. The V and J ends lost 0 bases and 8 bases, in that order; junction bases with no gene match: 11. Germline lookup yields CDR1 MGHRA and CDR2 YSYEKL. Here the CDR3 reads CASSQEGGAGGWYEQFF. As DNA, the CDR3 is TGCGCCAGCAGCCAAGAAGGGGGGGCGGGAGGGTGGTATGAGCAGTTCTTC.

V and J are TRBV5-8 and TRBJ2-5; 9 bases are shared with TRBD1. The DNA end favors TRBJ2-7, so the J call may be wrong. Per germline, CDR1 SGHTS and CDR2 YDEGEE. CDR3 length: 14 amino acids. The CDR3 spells CASSLGTGGHEQYF. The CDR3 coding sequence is TGTGCCAGCAGCTTGGGAACAGGGGGCCACGAGCAGTACTTC.

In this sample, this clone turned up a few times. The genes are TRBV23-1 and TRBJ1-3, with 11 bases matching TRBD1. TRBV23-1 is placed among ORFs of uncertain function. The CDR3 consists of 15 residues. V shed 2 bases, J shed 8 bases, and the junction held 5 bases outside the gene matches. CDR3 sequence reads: CASSQPGTGGDTIYF. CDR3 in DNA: TGCGCCAGCAGTCAACCCGGGACAGGGGGAGACACCATATATTTT.

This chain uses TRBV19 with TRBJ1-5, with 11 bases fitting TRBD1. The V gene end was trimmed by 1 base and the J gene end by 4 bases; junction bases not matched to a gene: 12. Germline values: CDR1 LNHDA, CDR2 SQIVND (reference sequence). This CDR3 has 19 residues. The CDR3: CASSIGRTGGRAWNQPQHF. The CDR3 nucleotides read TGTGCCAGTAGTATAGGTAGGACAGGGGGCCGTGCGTGGAATCAGCCCCAGCATTTT.

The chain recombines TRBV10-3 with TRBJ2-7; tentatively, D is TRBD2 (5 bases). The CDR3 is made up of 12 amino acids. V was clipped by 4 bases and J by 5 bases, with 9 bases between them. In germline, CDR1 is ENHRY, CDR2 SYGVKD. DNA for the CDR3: TGTGCCATCAGTGCGGCCGGGGACGAGCAGTACTTC. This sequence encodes CAISAAGDEQYF.

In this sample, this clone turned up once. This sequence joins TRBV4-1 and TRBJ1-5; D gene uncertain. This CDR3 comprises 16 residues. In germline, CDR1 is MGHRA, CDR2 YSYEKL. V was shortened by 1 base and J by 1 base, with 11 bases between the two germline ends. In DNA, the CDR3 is TGCGCCAGCAGCCAAGGAATCTCACAGAGCAATCAGCCCCAGCATTTT. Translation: CASSQGISQSNQPQHF.

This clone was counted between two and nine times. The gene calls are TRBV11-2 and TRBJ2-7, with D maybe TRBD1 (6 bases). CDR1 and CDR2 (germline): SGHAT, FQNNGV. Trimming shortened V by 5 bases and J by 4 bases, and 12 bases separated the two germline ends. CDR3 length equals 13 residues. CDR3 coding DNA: TGTGCCAGCAGCCTCGGGACACTTTACGAGCAGTACTTC. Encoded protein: CASSLGTLYEQYF. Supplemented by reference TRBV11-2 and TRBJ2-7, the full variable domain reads EAGVAQSPRYKIIEKRQSVAFWCNPISGHATLYWYQQILGQGPKLLIQFQNNGVVDDSQLPKDRFSAERLKGVDSTLKIQPAKLEDSAVYLCASSLGTLYEQYFGPGTRLTVT.

The CDR3 bases are TGTGCCAGCAGCCTGACCCGGACGGGAGGTTCACCCCTCCACTTT. It is translated as CASSLTRTGGSPLHF. J is TRBJ1-6 and V is TRBV7-2; unclear D gene. V dropped 5 bases and J dropped 9 bases, with 17 bases sitting between them. Germline V gene data show CDR1 as SGHTA and CDR2 as FQGNSA. This CDR3 is built from 15 residues.

CDR3 residues: CASSVEGGKGYTF. The CDR3 nucleotides read TGTGCCAGCAGCGTAGAAGGAGGGAAGGGCTACACCTTC. This sequence joins TRBV9 and TRBJ1-2; D gene unclear. This CDR3 has 13 residues. V was clipped by 0 bases and J by 8 bases, with 11 bases between them. From germline, CDR1 is SGDLS and CDR2 YYNGEE.

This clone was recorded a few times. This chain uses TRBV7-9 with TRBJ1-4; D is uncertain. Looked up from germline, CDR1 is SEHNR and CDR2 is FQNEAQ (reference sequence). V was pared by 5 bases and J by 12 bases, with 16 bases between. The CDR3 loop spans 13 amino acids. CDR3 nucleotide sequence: TGTGCCAGCAGCCCAGACGGGTTGCGGGAACTGTTTTTT. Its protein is CASSPDGLRELFF.

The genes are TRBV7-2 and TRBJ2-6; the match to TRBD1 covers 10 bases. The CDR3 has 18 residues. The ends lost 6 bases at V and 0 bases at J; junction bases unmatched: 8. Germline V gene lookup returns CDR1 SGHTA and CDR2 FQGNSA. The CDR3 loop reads CASRPPGTGVSGANVLTF. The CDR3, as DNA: TGTGCCAGCAGACCACCCGGGACAGGGGTCTCTGGGGCCAACGTCCTGACTTTC.